The 3 T cell receptor beta chains below come from one sample, sequenced in a study of shared clonotypes between healthy human individuals. TCRdb keeps only in-frame clones here, not all; method: immunoSEQ multiplex PCR. This table holds approximately 2.4 million clones, roughly 95% found once. Sequencing was done on a sample of naive CD4+ T cells sorted from blood. This sample's subset: CD45RA+ positively selected. The source of these receptors is a man aged 18 to 29 in good health.

The CDR3 loop reads CSALGEAQYF. The DNA for the CDR3 is TGCAGTGCTCTCGGGGAGGCGCAGTACTTC. V and J are TRBV20-1 and TRBJ2-7; possibly TRBD2 for D (6 bases). The V end was cut by 5 bases, the J end by 9 bases, with 11 bases between. The CDR3 contains 10 residues. Germline values: CDR1 DFQATT, CDR2 SNEGSKA (reference sequence).

V usage is TRBV4-3 and J usage is TRBJ1-3; 8 bases map to TRBD1. CDR3 length: 16 residues. Unmatched junction bases numbered 6, after V lost 1 base and J lost 4 bases. Germline loops: CDR1 LGHNA, CDR2 YSLEER. CDR3 residues: CASSQVHQGAGNTIYF. In DNA form, the CDR3 reads TGCGCCAGCAGCCAAGTCCATCAGGGGGCGGGAAACACCATATATTTT.

This clone was recorded once. The V and J genes are TRBV9 and TRBJ2-1, with 7 nucleotides matching TRBD2. J was trimmed by 2 bases and V by 0 bases; bases with no gene match: 5. The CDR3 contains 16 residues. Germline V CDR1 and CDR2: SGDLS, YYNGEE. The DNA of the CDR3 is TGTGCCAGCAGCGTAGTGTCTAGCGGAACCTACAATGAGCAGTTCTTC. Translation gives CASSVVSSGTYNEQFF.